Below, one T cell receptor (beta chain) is given with its context. The CDR3 contains 12 residues. V gave up 7 bases and J gave up 5 bases, with 9 bases separating them. Looked up from germline, CDR1 is SGHTA and CDR2 is FQGNSA. As handled by the study authors: The assay estimated nucleated cells by amplifying reference gene primers. TCRdb's table, derived via immunoSEQ multiplex PCR, lists solely in-frame clones and lacks some. The V and J calls and clone size come from that table; D and trimming were worked out from the DNA. The sample comprises 150,000 to 200,000 clones, about 72% of which are singletons, and 17% rests with the top ten. This specimen comes from a study of blood T cell repertoires in COVID-19. Background on the study: Sources were T cells, B-cell-depleted T cells, or PBMCs; the material itself was cDNA or gDNA.

Across under 25 US areas, participants ranged in age from roughly 18 to 95 years. Allocation to cohorts depended on clinical history reported by the participants. Sequencing used PBMCs or T cells enriched from blood (not recorded which). The chain carries TRBV7-2 and TRBJ2-1; D is perhaps TRBD2 (5 bases). The sequence came from a woman aged 50 to 65 who had recovered from COVID-19. The CDR3 nucleotides are TGTGCCAGCACCGACTATAACAATGAGCAGTTCTTC. This encodes CASTDYNNEQFF.